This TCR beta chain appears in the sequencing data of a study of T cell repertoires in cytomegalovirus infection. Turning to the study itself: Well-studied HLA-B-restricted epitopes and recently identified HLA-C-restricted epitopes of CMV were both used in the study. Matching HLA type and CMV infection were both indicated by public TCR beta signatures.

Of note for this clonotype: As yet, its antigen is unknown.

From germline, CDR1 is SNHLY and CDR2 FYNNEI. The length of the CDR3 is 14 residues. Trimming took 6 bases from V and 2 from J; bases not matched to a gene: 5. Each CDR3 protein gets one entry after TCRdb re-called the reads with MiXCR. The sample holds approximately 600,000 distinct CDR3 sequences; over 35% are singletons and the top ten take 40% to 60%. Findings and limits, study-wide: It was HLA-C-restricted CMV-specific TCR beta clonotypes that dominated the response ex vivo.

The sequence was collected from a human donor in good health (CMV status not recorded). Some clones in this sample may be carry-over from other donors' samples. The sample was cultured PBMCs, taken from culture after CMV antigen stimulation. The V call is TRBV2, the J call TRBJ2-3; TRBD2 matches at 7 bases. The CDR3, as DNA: TGTGCCAGCAGCAAGAGCGGGACCACAGATACGCAGTATTTT. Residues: CASSKSGTTDTQYF. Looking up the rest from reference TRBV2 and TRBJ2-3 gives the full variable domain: EPEVTQTPSHQVTQMGQEVILRCVPISNHLYFYWYRQILGQKVEFLVSFYNNEISEKSEIFDDQFSVERPDGSNFTLKIRSTKLEDSAMYFCASSKSGTTDTQYFGPGTRLTVL.